This TCR beta chain stems from a study of blood T cell repertoires in COVID-19. Produced via immunoSEQ multiplex PCR; TCRdb's table is partial and in-frame only. In the table there are over 120,000 clones, around 80% of which are singletons. Germline V gene data show CDR1 as SGHTA and CDR2 as FQGNSA. The CDR3 is made up of 15 amino acids. V lost 5 bases and J lost 4; bases outside the gene matches: 5. The TCR comes from a woman between 50 and 59 years old who had recovered from COVID-19. The J gene is TRBJ1-6, the V gene TRBV7-2; the match to TRBD1 covers 7 bases. The sample was PBMCs or T cells enriched from blood (not recorded which). The chain's CDR3 is CASSKDREYNSPLHF. CDR3 sequence (DNA): TGTGCCAGCAGCAAAGACAGGGAGTATAATTCACCCCTCCACTTT. The full variable domain, its missing parts supplied by reference TRBV7-2 and TRBJ1-6, is GAGVSQSPSNKVTEKGKDVELRCDPISGHTALYWYRQSLGQGLEFLIYFQGNSAPDKSGLPSDRFSAERTGGSVSTLTIQRTQQEDSAVYLCASSKDREYNSPLHFGNGTRLTVT.